The next 15 T cell receptor beta chains were all read from a single sample in a study of cytomegalovirus exposure and HLA in healthy donors. PCR was performed using 60 Vbeta and 13 Jbeta primers. The protocol was immunoSEQ multiplex PCR, while the TCRdb copy is restricted to in-frame clones and leaves out a portion. The repertoire consists of approximately 160,000 clones, with roughly 79% occurring once and the leading ten covering about 0.66%. Sequencing input: PBMCs. These receptors came from a male donor in good health and CMV-seronegative.

The rearrangement joins TRBV9 to TRBJ2-5; 10 nucleotides agree with TRBD2. The V segment lost 3 bases and the J segment 4 bases; nucleotides outside the gene matches: 15. The germline gives CDR1 SGDLS, CDR2 YYNGEE. The CDR3 sequence is 18 residues long. The CDR3 nucleotides are TGTGCCAGCAGCGGTGTCGGTAGCGGGGGGATTTTGGGAGAGACCCAGTACTTC. It encodes CASSGVGSGGILGETQYF.

The chain uses TRBV29-1 and TRBJ2-7; no clear D. Germline CDR1 reads SQVTM; CDR2 reads ANQGSEA. This CDR3 spans 12 amino acids. Trimming took off 7 bases at V and 7 bases at J, with 17 bases between the two ends. This CDR3 reads CSAATPGREQYF. Here the CDR3 DNA reads TGCAGCGCCGCCACCCCAGGCCGAGAGCAGTACTTC.

V and J are TRBV6-4 and TRBJ2-3; 7 nucleotides line up with TRBD1. J gave up 2 bases and V 2 bases, and 1 base lay outside the gene matches. This CDR3 region has 14 residues. Per the germline V gene, CDR1 is MRHNA and CDR2 is SNTAGT. The CDR3 reads CASSDGTDTDTQYF. CDR3 coding DNA: TGTGCCAGCAGTGACGGGACAGACACAGATACGCAGTATTTT.

The chain is built from TRBV5-4 and TRBJ2-3, with D possibly being TRBD2 (6 bases). Looked up from germline, CDR1 is SGHNT and CDR2 is YYREEE (reference sequence). The CDR3 covers 13 residues. The CDR3: CLYGSLSTDTQYF. In DNA, the CDR3 is TGTCTATACGGGAGCCTTAGCACAGATACGCAGTATTTT. The full variable domain, with the rest looked up from reference TRBV5-4 and TRBJ2-3, is ETGVTQSPTHLIKTRGQQVTLRCSSQSGHNTVSWYQQALGQGPQFIFQYYREEENGRGNFPPRFSGLQFPNYSSELNVNALELDDSALYLCLYGSLSTDTQYFGPGTRLTVL.

The chain employs TRBV4-3 and TRBJ2-1; D is perhaps TRBD2 (5 bases). V lost 0 bases to trimming and J lost 1 base, with 7 bases between them. Germline CDR1 and CDR2: LGHNA and YSLEER. CDR3 length: 15 amino acids. In DNA form, the CDR3 reads TGCGCCAGCAGCCAAGATCCGGGATCCTACAATGAGCAGTTCTTC. It translates to CASSQDPGSYNEQFF.

V usage is TRBV19 and J usage is TRBJ2-6, with D maybe TRBD1 (5 bases). Germline V gene data show CDR1 as LNHDA and CDR2 as SQIVND (reference sequence). There are 13 residues in the CDR3. V dropped 10 bases and J dropped 0 bases, with 7 bases sitting between them. CDR3 region: CATRVSGANVLTF. The CDR3 coding sequence is TGTGCCACCAGGGTCTCTGGGGCCAACGTCCTGACTTTC.

The rearrangement uses TRBV19 and TRBJ1-5; 7 bases align to TRBD1. This CDR3 is 15 amino acids long. V gave up 2 bases and J gave up 9 bases; unmatched junction bases: 10. Germline V gives CDR1 LNHDA, CDR2 SQIVND (reference sequence). Here the CDR3 DNA reads TGTGCCAGTAGTATACTCGGAGGGGGCGGGTCGCCCCAGCATTTT. Translated: CASSILGGGGSPQHF.

The chain uses TRBV29-1 and TRBJ1-2, with D tentatively TRBD1 (6 bases). The CDR3 is made up of 12 amino acids. Trimming left V 8 bases short and J 5 bases short, with 15 bases between. Germline loops: CDR1 SQVTM, CDR2 ANQGSEA. CDR3 DNA sequence: TGCAGCTGGAGCTCAGGGGCGTATGGCTACACCTTC. Its protein is CSWSSGAYGYTF.

This clone appeared a single time. One end of the junction varies from germline; a read error may be responsible. The gene calls are TRBV7-9 and TRBJ1-2; possibly TRBD1 for D (6 bases). Germline CDR1 and CDR2: SEHNR and FQNEAQ (reference sequence). This CDR3 has 14 residues. The CDR3 reads CSSSDRDTNYGYTF. The CDR3, as DNA: TGTTCCAGCAGCGACCGGGACACAAACTATGGCTACACCTTC.

V gene TRBV11-2 combines with J gene TRBJ2-7, with 7 bases aligning to TRBD1. The J segment lost 2 bases and the V segment lost 5 bases, leaving 9 bases of the junction unmatched. Germline CDR1 reads SGHAT; CDR2 reads FQNNGV. This CDR3 contains 15 residues. The CDR3 protein is CASSPWTGQTYEQYF. In DNA form, the CDR3 reads TGTGCCAGCAGCCCTTGGACAGGCCAGACCTACGAGCAGTACTTC.

Notes on this clone: The junction differs from germline at one of its ends, possibly a read error. CDR3 DNA: TGTTCCAGCAGCTTAGCGGACAGTTTGGATGGCTACACCTTC. This encodes CSSSLADSLDGYTF. The chain has TRBV7-9 and TRBJ1-2; tentative D call: TRBD1 (6 bases). This CDR3 comprises 14 residues. Germline V gene data show CDR1 as SEHNR and CDR2 as FQNEAQ (reference sequence).

The chain combines TRBV28 with TRBJ1-1, with 7 bases aligning to TRBD1. Unmatched junction bases numbered 2, after V lost 4 bases and J lost 0 bases. Germline lookup yields CDR1 MDHEN and CDR2 SYDVKM. The CDR3 has 14 amino acids. CDR3 in amino acids: CASSWDRMNTEAFF. The CDR3 nucleotides read TGTGCCAGCAGTTGGGACAGAATGAACACTGAAGCTTTCTTT.

The CDR3 here is CASSFLGQDNIQYF. The CDR3 DNA is TGTGCCAGCAGCTTTCTGGGACAGGACAACATTCAGTACTTC. This chain connects TRBV5-4 to TRBJ2-4; TRBD1 matches 8 bases. V lost 2 bases, J lost 7 bases, and 5 bases stayed unmatched. The CDR3 runs 14 residues. In germline, CDR1 is SGHNT, CDR2 YYREEE (reference sequence).

The rearrangement uses TRBV9 and TRBJ1-1, with unresolved D. This CDR3 has 14 amino acids. V was shortened by 0 bases and J by 7 bases, with 13 bases between the two germline ends. Germline V gene sequence: CDR1 SGDLS, CDR2 YYNGEE. CDR3 in DNA: TGTGCCAGCAGCGTAGATTCGGGAGCGAATGAAGCTTTCTTT. It is translated as CASSVDSGANEAFF.

V gene TRBV7-2 combines with J gene TRBJ2-1; the match to TRBD2 covers 8 bases. The CDR3 covers 16 residues. CDR1 and CDR2 (germline): SGHTA, FQGNSA. V lost 3 bases, J lost 4 bases, and 8 bases stayed unmatched. CDR3 coding DNA: TGTGCCAGCAGCTTCGCCGTAAGCGGGGGTTACAATGAGCAGTTCTTC. Its protein product is CASSFAVSGGYNEQFF.